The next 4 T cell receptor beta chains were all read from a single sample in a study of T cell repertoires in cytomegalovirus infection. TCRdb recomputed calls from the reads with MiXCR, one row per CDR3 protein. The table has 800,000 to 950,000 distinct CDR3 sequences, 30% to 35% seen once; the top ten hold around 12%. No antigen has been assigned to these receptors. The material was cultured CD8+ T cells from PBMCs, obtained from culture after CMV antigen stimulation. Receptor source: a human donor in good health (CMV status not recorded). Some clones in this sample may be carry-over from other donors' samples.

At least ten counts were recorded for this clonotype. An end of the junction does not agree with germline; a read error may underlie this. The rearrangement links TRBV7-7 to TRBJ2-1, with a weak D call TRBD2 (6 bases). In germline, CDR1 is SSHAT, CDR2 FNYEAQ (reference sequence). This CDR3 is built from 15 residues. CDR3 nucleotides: TGTGCTAGCAGCCCGACAGTCGGGAGCTACAATGAGCAGTTCTTC. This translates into CASSPTVGSYNEQFF.

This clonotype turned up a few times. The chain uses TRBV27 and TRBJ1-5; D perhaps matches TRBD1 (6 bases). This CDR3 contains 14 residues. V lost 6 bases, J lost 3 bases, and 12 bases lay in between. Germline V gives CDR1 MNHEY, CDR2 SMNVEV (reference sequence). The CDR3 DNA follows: TGTGCCAGCAGACCCACAGGGTACAATCAGCCCCAGCATTTT. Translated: CASRPTGYNQPQHF.

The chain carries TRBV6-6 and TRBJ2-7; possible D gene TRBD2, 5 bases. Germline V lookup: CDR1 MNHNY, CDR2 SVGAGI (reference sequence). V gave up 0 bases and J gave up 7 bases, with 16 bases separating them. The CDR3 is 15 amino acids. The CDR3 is CASSYSGGHTLEQYV. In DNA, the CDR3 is TGTGCCAGCAGTTACTCGGGCGGGCATACATTGGAGCAGTACGTC.

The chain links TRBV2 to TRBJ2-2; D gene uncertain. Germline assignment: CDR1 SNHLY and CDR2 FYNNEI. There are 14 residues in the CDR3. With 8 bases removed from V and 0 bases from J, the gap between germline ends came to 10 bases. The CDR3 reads CASRLYANTGELFF. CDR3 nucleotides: TGTGCCAGCCGGTTATACGCGAACACCGGGGAGCTGTTTTTT.